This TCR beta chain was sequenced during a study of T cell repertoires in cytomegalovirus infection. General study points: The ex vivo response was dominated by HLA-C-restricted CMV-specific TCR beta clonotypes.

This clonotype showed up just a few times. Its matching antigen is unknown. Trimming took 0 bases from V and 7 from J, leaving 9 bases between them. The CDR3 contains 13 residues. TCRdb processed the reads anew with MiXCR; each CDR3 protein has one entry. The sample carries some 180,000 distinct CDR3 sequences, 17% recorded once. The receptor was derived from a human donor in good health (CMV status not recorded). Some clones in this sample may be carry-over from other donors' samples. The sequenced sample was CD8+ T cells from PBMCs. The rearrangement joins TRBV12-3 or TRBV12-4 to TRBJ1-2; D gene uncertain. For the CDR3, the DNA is TGTGCCAGCAGTTTAGCGCGGCAATTTGGCTACACCTTC. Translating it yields CASSLARQFGYTF.